One sample yielded the 9 T cell receptor beta chains listed below, sequenced in a study of identical twins. TCRdb passed the 5' RACE reads through MiXCR, listing each CDR3 protein once. The table includes approximately 500,000 distinct CDR3 sequences, about 16% detected once. These same records also appear under a second study, on yellow fever vaccine responses in identical twins.

The sequenced sample consisted of CD4+ T cells sorted from blood. The receptors derive from a woman under 30 in good health.

This rearrangement joins TRBV11-2 to TRBJ2-3, with D possibly being TRBD1 (5 bases). V shed 5 bases and J shed 9 bases, with 15 bases lying between them. The germline CDR1 and CDR2 sequences are SGHAT and FQNNGV. CDR3 length: 13 residues. The CDR3 sequence is CASSKQVQGTQYF. As DNA, the CDR3 is TGTGCCAGCAGCAAACAGGTTCAAGGGACGCAGTATTTT.

This clonotype turned up a few times. The gene calls are TRBV4-1 and TRBJ2-2; 7 bases map to TRBD2. CDR1 and CDR2 from the germline V gene are MGHRA and YSYEKL. With V trimmed by 1 base and J by 3 bases, 5 bases remained unmatched. The CDR3 has 16 residues. The CDR3 protein is CASSQGTSGYTGELFF. Here the CDR3 DNA reads TGCGCCAGCAGCCAAGGGACTAGTGGGTACACCGGGGAGCTGTTTTTT.

This clonotype was observed a handful of times. V usage is TRBV6-1 and J usage is TRBJ2-5; 8 bases align to TRBD2. The germline CDR1 and CDR2 sequences are MNHNS and SASEGT. The CDR3 spans 15 residues. J lost 2 bases, V lost 5 bases, and 7 bases had no gene match. CDR3 amino acids: CASSRIRGGQETQYF. CDR3 DNA sequence: TGTGCCAGCAGTCGTATACGGGGGGGGCAAGAGACCCAGTACTTC.

This clonotype occurred a few times. The J gene is TRBJ2-1, the V gene TRBV24-1, with D uncertain. The V end lost 9 bases, the J end lost 10 bases, and 15 bases lay between the germline ends. Germline CDR1 is KGHDR and CDR2 is SFDVKD. The CDR3 spans 12 residues. The DNA for the CDR3 is TGTGCCACCGCCAGTTATTCATGGGAGCAGTTCTTC. It is translated as CATASYSWEQFF.

This clonotype has ten or more counts. V usage is TRBV6-1 and J usage is TRBJ1-2; a possible D gene is TRBD1 (6 bases). V lost 6 bases, J lost 5 bases, and 16 bases lay in between. This CDR3 region has 14 residues. Germline V gene data show CDR1 as MNHNS and CDR2 as SASEGT. The CDR3 is CASRTGGRGYGYTF. CDR3 coding DNA: TGTGCCAGCAGGACCGGGGGCCGGGGGTATGGCTACACCTTC.

The sample holds a few counts of this clonotype. J is TRBJ2-5 and V is TRBV6-2 or TRBV6-3, with D perhaps TRBD2 (6 bases). CDR1 and CDR2 (germline): MNHEY, SVGEGT. This CDR3 is 14 amino acids long. Trimming took 7 bases from V and 7 from J, leaving 19 bases between them. The CDR3 DNA follows: TGTGCCAGCAACCTACCGGAGGGCCGCGGGACCCAGTACTTC. Its translation is CASNLPEGRGTQYF.

There are a few counts of this clonotype. CDR3 in amino acids: CSVEDLAIFSTDTQYF. Written as DNA, the CDR3 is TGCAGCGTTGAAGATCTAGCGATATTTTCCACAGATACGCAGTATTTT. This chain joins TRBV29-1 and TRBJ2-3; tentatively, D is TRBD2 (6 bases). Looked up from germline, CDR1 is SQVTM and CDR2 is ANQGSEA. V was trimmed by 0 bases and J by 2 bases, leaving 15 bases between them. The CDR3 runs 16 residues.

This clonotype appeared a few times. The chain couples TRBV20-1 to TRBJ2-1; TRBD2 agrees at 11 bases. CDR1 and CDR2 (germline): DFQATT, SNEGSKA (reference sequence). The J segment lost 0 bases and the V segment lost 0 bases, leaving 10 bases of the junction unmatched. This CDR3 is 19 amino acids long. The CDR3, as DNA: TGCAGTGCTAGAGACCCGGGACTAGCGGCCTCTAGCTCCTACAATGAGCAGTTCTTC. Translating it yields CSARDPGLAASSSYNEQFF.

This clonotype has a handful of counts. The CDR3 DNA reads as TGTGCCAGCAGCCAAGATGCAGGGTCGCGTGGCTACACCTTC. Translated: CASSQDAGSRGYTF. The chain combines TRBV3-1 with TRBJ1-2, with D possibly matching TRBD1 (5 bases). The CDR3 spans 14 residues. The V end was cut by 0 bases, the J end by 7 bases, with 12 bases between. Germline values: CDR1 LGHDT, CDR2 YNNKEL (reference sequence).